A selection of T cell receptor beta chains follows, all from one sample in a study of blood T cell repertoires in COVID-19. The method was immunoSEQ multiplex PCR; TCRdb's version includes in-frame clones alone and lacks a portion of them. The sample contains over 110,000 clones, 70% to 85% of which appear only once. The sequenced sample consisted of peripheral blood. The receptors derive from a man in his 60s with acute or convalescent COVID-19. CDR3s include the opening cysteine and the closing phenylalanine or tryptophan. D genes are given only for firm matches. A clone size is listed for some rows: how often the clone was seen (once, few, many), or a class if it is expanded.

.	TRBV5-4	TRBJ2-3	.	CASSFQGGRTDTQYF	TGTGCCAGCAGCTTTCAGGGGGGACGCACAGATACGCAGTATTTT
TRBD2	TRBV5-4	TRBJ2-2	.	CASSLERGKNTGELFF	TGTGCCAGCAGCTTGGAGCGGGGAAAGAACACCGGGGAGCTGTTTTTT
.	TRBV30	TRBJ2-3	few	CAWVPLSRPRPDTQYF	TGTGCCTGGGTTCCCCTATCTAGGCCTCGCCCAGATACGCAGTATTTT
TRBD1	TRBV6-6	TRBJ1-2	.	CASSYGQGAGGYTF	TGTGCCAGCAGTTACGGCCAGGGGGCAGGGGGCTACACCTTC
TRBD1	TRBV7-2	TRBJ1-1	.	CASSLDRGPRKAFF	TGTGCCAGCAGCTTGGACAGGGGTCCCAGAAAAGCTTTCTTT
.	TRBV2	TRBJ2-7	.	CATKRDWSSYEQYF	TGTGCCACCAAAAGGGACTGGAGCTCCTACGAGCAGTACTTC
TRBD1	TRBV6-5	TRBJ1-5	.	CASSYDRAQPQHF	TGTGCCAGCAGTTACGACAGGGCCCAGCCCCAGCATTTT
.	TRBV2	TRBJ1-5	.	CASSASSFYSNQPQHF	TGTGCCAGCAGCGCATCAAGCTTCTATAGCAATCAGCCCCAGCATTTT
.	TRBV15	TRBJ2-7	.	CATSRGDPPQAEQYF	TGTGCCACCAGCAGAGGAGACCCCCCCCAGGCCGAGCAGTACTTC
.	TRBV5-6	TRBJ2-7	.	CASSLAVTYEQYF	TGTGCCAGCAGCTTGGCAGTAACCTACGAGCAGTACTTC
.	TRBV21-1	TRBJ1-3	.	CASSKVGGQVFSGNTIYF	TGTGCCAGCAGCAAAGTTGGAGGACAGGTTTTCTCTGGAAACACCATATATTTT
.	TRBV2	TRBJ1-1	.	CALGQNTEAFF	TGTGCCCTAGGACAGAACACTGAAGCTTTCTTT
.	TRBV7-3	TRBJ2-3	.	CASSVTRTDTQYF	TGTGCCAGCAGCGTCACTAGGACAGATACGCAGTATTTT
TRBD1	TRBV4-2	TRBJ1-2	many	CASSPGQGLGYTF	TGTGCCAGCAGCCCCGGACAGGGTTTGGGCTACACCTTC
.	TRBV20-1	TRBJ1-1	.	CSPHHTEAFF	TGCAGTCCACACCACACTGAAGCTTTCTTT